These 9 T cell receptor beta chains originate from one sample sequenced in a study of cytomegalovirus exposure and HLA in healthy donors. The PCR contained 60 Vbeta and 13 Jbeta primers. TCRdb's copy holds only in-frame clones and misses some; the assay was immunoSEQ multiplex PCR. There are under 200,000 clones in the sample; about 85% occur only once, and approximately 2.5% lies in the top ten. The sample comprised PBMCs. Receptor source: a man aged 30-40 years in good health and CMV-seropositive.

The CDR3 spells CASSLENSGQPYEQYF. CDR3 DNA: TGTGCCAGCAGCTTAGAAAACAGTGGGCAGCCATACGAGCAGTACTTC. The V and J genes are TRBV7-9 and TRBJ2-7; the D is unclear. V was clipped by 1 base and J by 4 bases, with 17 bases between them. CDR3 length: 16 amino acids. CDR1 and CDR2 from the germline V gene are SEHNR and FQNEAQ (reference sequence). Full variable domain (rest looked up from reference TRBV7-9 and TRBJ2-7): DTGVSQNPRHKITKRGQNVTFRCDPISEHNRLYWYRQTLGQGPEFLTYFQNEAQLEKSRLLSDRFSAERPKGSFSTLEIQRTEQGDSAMYLCASSLENSGQPYEQYFGPGTRLTVT.

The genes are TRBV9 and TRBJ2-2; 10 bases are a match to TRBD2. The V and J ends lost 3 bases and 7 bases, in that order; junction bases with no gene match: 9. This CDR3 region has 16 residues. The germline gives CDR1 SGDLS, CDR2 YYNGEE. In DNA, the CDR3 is TGTGCCAGCAGCGACCGGACTAGCGGAATCTACGGGGAGCTGTTTTTT. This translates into CASSDRTSGIYGELFF. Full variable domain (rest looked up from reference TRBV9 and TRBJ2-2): DSGVTQTPKHLITATGQRVTLRCSPRSGDLSVYWYQQSLDQGLQFLIQYYNGEERAKGNILERFSAQQFPDLHSELNLSSLELGDSALYFCASSDRTSGIYGELFFGEGSRLTVL.

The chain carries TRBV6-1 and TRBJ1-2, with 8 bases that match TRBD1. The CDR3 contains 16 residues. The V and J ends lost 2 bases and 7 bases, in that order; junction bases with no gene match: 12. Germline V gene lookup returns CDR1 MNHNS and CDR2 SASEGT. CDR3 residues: CASSEWQGAPAGGYTF. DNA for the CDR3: TGTGCCAGCAGTGAATGGCAGGGGGCACCGGCGGGTGGCTACACCTTC.

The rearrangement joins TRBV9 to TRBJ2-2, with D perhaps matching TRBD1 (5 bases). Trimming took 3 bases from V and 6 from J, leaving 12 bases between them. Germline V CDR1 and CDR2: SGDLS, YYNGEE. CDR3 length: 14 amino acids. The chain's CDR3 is CASSGAQTAGELFF. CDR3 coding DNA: TGTGCCAGCAGCGGTGCTCAGACAGCCGGGGAGCTGTTTTTT. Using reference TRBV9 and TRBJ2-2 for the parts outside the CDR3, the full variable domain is DSGVTQTPKHLITATGQRVTLRCSPRSGDLSVYWYQQSLDQGLQFLIQYYNGEERAKGNILERFSAQQFPDLHSELNLSSLELGDSALYFCASSGAQTAGELFFGEGSRLTVL.

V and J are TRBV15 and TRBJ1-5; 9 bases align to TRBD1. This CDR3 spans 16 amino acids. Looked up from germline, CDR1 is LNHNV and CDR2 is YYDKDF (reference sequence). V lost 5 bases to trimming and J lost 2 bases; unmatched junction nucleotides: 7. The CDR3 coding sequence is TGTGCCACCAGCTCCACAGGGGGCGCGGGCAATCAGCCCCAGCATTTT. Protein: CATSSTGGAGNQPQHF.

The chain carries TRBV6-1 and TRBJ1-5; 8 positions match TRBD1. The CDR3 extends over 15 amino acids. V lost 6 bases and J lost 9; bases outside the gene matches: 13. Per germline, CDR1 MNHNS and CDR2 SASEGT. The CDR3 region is CASSPTGGEGSPQHF. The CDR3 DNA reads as TGTGCCAGCAGCCCCACAGGGGGAGAAGGCTCGCCCCAGCATTTT.

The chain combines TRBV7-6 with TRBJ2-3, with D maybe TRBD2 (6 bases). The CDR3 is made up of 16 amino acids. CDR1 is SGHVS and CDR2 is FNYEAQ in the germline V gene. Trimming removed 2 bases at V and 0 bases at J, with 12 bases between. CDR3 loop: CASSLWAGTSTDTQYF. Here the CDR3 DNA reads TGTGCCAGCAGCTTATGGGCGGGAACTAGCACAGATACGCAGTATTTT.

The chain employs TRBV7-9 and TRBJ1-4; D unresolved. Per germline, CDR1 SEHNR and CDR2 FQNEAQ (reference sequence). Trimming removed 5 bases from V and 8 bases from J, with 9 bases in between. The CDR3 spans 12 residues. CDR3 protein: CASSRGGEKLFF. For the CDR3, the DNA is TGTGCCAGCAGCCGAGGAGGGGAAAAACTGTTTTTT.

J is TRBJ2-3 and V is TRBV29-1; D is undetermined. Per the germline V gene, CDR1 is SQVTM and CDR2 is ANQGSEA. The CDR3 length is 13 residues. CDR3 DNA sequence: TGCAGTATACCCCCAGAGTGGGCGGATACGCAGTATTTT. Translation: CSIPPEWADTQYF.